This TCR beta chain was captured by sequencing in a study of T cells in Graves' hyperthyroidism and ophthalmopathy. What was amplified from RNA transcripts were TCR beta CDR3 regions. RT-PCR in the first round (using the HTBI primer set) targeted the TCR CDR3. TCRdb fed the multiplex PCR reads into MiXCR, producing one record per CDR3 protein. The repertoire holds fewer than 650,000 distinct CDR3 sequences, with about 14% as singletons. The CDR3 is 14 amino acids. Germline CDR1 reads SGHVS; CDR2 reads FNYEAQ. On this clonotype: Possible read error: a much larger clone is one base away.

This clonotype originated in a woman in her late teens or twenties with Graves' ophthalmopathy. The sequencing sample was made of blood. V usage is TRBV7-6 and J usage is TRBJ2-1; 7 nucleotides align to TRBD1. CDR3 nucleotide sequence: TGTGCCAGCAGCACCACCGGGACAGTCAATGAGCAGTCCTTC. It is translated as CASSTTGTVNEQSF.